The clone carrying this TCR beta chain was counted once. This sample is drawn from a study of blood T cell repertoires in COVID-19. Turning to the study itself: Researchers got acute and convalescent COVID-19 samples from the United States, Italy and Spain.

Participants were aged about 18 to 100 years from about two dozen US areas. Grouping used clinical history reported by participants in a survey and questionnaire. CDR1 is MNHNY, CDR2 SVGAGI, per germline (reference sequence). The ends were cut back, 6 bases at V and 3 bases at J, with 11 bases in the middle. The CDR3 consists of 13 residues. In the source study's methods: Nucleated cell number was recorded as an estimate derived from reference gene primer amplification. The protocol was immunoSEQ multiplex PCR, while the TCRdb copy is restricted to in-frame clones and leaves out a portion. From that table come the V and J calls and clone size; the DNA was used to work out D and trimming. The table lists approximately 300,000 clones, more than 85% of them singletons, with approximately 4.1% in the top ten.

Material for sequencing was PBMCs or T cells enriched from blood (not recorded which). The source of this sequence is a woman aged 25-40 years who had been exposed to COVID-19. The chain has TRBV6-6 and TRBJ1-1; D is unclear. The CDR3 spells CASSPAGYTEAFF. The CDR3 DNA reads TGTGCCAGCAGCCCTGCCGGGTACACTGAAGCTTTCTTT.